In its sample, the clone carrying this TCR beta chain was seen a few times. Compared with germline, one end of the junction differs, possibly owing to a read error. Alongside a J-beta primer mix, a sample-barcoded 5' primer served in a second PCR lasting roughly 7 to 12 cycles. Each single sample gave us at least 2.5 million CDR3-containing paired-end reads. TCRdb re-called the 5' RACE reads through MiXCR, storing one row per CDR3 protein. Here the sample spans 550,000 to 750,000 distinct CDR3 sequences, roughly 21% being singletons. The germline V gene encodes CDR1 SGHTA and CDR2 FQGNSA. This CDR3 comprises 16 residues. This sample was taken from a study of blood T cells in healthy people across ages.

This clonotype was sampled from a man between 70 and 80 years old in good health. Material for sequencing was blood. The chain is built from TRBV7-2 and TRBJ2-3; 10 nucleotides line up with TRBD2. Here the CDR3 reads CASSPGLAESTVTQYF. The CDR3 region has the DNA TGTGCCAGCAGCCCAGGACTAGCGGAGAGCACAGTTACGCAGTATTTT.